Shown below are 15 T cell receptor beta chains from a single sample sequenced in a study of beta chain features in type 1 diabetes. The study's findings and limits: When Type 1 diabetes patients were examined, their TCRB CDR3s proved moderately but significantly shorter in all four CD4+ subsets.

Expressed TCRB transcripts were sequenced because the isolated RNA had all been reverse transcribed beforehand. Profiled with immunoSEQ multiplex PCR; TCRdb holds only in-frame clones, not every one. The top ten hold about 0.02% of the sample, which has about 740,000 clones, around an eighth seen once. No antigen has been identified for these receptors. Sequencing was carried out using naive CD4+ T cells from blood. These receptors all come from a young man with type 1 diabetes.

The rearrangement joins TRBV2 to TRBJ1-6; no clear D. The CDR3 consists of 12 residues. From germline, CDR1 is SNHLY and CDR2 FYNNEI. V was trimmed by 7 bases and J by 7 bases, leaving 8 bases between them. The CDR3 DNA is TGTGCCAGCAAGATGGGAAATTCACCCCTCCACTTT. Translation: CASKMGNSPLHF.

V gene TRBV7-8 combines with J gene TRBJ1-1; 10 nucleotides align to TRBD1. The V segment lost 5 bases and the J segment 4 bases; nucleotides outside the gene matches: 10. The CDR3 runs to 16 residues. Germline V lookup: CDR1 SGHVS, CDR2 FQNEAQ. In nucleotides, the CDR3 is TGTGCCAGCAGCCTCCGAGGGACAGGGGCGCTCACTGAAGCTTTCTTT. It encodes CASSLRGTGALTEAFF.

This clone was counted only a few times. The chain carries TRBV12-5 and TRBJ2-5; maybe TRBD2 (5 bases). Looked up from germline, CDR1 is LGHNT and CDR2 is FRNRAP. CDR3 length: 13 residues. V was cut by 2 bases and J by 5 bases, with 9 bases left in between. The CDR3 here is CASGLYGIETQYF. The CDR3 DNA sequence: TGTGCTAGTGGTTTGTACGGGATCGAGACCCAGTACTTC.

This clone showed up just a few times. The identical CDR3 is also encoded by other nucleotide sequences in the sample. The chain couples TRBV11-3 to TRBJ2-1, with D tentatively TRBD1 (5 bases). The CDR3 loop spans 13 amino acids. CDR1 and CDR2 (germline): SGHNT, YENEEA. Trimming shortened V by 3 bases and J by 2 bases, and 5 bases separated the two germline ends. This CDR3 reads CASSLTAYNEQFF. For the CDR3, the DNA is TGTGCCAGCAGCTTGACAGCCTACAATGAGCAGTTCTTC.

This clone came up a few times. This CDR3 is CASSEVEPGELFF. The CDR3 nucleotides read TGTGCCAGCAGTGAAGTAGAACCCGGGGAGCTGTTTTTT. The chain has TRBV2 and TRBJ2-2; no reliable D call. With 1 base removed from V and 6 bases from J, the gap between germline ends came to 6 bases. Germline lookup yields CDR1 SNHLY and CDR2 FYNNEI. The CDR3 totals 13 residues.

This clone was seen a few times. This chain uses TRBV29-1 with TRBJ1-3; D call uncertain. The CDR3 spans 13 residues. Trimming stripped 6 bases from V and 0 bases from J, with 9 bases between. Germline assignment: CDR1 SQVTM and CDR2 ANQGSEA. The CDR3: CSVAKSSGNTIYF. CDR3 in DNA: TGCAGCGTCGCTAAATCCTCTGGAAACACCATATATTTT.

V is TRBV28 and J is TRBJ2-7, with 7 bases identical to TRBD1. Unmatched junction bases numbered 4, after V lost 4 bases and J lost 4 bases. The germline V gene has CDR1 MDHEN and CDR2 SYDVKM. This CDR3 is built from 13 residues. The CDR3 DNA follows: TGTGCCAGCAGTTCCCAGGGGGATTACGAGCAGTACTTC. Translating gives CASSSQGDYEQYF.

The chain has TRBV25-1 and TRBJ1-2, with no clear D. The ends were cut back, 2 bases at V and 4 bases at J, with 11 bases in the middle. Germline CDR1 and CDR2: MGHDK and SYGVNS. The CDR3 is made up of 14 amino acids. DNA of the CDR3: TGTGCCAGCAGTGAAGGGTCGGGCCCCTATGGCTACACCTTC. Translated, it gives CASSEGSGPYGYTF.

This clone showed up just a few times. Written as DNA, the CDR3 is TGTGCCTGGAGTGTACCCGTCGGGGGGCGGGACTATGGCTACACCTTC. Translation gives CAWSVPVGGRDYGYTF. The chain combines TRBV30 with TRBJ1-2, with D perhaps TRBD1 (6 bases). The germline gives CDR1 GTSNPN, CDR2 SVGIG (reference sequence). Trimming shortened V by 0 bases and J by 3 bases, and 17 bases separated the two germline ends. The CDR3 contains 16 residues. Looking up the rest from reference TRBV30 and TRBJ1-2 gives the full variable domain: SQTIHQWPATLVQPVGSPLSLECTVEGTSNPNLYWYRQAAGRGLQLLFYSVGIGQISSEVPQNLSASRPQDRQFILSSKKLLLSDSGFYLCAWSVPVGGRDYGYTFGSGTRLTVV.

This CDR3 reads CAMAGSSNQPQHF. The CDR3 DNA follows: TGTGCCATGGCAGGTTCGAGCAATCAGCCCCAGCATTTT. This chain links TRBV10-3 with TRBJ1-5; no clear D. CDR3 length equals 13 residues. Germline CDR1 reads ENHRY; CDR2 reads SYGVKD. Trimming removed 9 bases from V and 1 base from J, with 10 bases in between.

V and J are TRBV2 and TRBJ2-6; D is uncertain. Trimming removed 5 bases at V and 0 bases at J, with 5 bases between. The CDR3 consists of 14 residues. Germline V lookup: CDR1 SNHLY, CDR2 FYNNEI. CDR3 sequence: CASSRSSGANVLTF. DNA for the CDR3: TGTGCCAGCAGTCGGAGCTCTGGGGCCAACGTCCTGACTTTC.

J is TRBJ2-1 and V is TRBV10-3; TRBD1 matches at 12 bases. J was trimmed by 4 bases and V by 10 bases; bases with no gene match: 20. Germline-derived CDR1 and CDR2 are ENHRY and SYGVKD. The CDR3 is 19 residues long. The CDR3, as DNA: TGTGCCAGAACTTCTCCGGGACAGGGGGCGCCCGTCACTTACAATGAGCAGTTCTTC. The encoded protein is CARTSPGQGAPVTYNEQFF.

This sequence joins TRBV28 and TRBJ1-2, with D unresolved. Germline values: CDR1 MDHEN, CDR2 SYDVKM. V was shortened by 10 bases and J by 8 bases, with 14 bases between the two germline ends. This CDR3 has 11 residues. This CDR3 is CATSALGGYTF. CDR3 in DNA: TGTGCCACTTCGGCCTTGGGCGGCTACACCTTC.

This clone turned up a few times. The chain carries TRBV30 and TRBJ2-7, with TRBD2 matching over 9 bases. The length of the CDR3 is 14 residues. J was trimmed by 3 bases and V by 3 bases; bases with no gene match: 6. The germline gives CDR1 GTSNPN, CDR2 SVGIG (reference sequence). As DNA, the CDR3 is TGTGCCTGGAGAGTAGCGGGGGCAAGCTACGAGCAGTACTTC. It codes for CAWRVAGASYEQYF.

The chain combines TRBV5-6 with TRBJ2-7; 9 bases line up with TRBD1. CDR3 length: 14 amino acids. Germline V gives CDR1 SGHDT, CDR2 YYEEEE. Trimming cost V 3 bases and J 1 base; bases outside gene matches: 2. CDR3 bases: TGTGCCAGCAGCTACGGGACAGGGTCCTACGAGCAGTACTTC. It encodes CASSYGTGSYEQYF.